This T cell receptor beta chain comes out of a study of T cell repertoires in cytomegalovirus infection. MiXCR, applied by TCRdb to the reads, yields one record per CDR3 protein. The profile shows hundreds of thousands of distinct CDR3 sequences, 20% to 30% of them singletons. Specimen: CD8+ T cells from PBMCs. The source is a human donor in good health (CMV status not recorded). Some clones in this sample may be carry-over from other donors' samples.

The CDR3 region is CASSRGLGSYEQYF. The CDR3 DNA is TGTGCCAGCAGCCGCGGACTAGGTTCCTACGAGCAGTACTTC. V gene TRBV12-3 or TRBV12-4 combines with J gene TRBJ2-7; 7 bases match TRBD2. The CDR3 contains 14 residues. The junction had 6 bases not matched to a gene; V was cut back by 6 bases and J by 1 base.